This TCR beta chain was sequenced in a study of T cells in localized non-small cell lung cancer. General study points: Peak T cell clonality was found in uninvolved adjacent lung, exceeding tumor.

As regards this clone: Its matching antigen is unknown.

The CDR3 loop spans 16 amino acids. CDR1 and CDR2 (germline): WNHNN, SYGVQD (reference sequence). V lost 8 bases and J lost 0; bases outside the gene matches: 5. Using immunoSEQ multiplex PCR, the repertoire was profiled, and TCRdb retains in-frame clones only, with some absent. The table records some 78,000 clones, roughly 86% of them present only once. This sample comprised peripheral blood, obtained before any cancer treatment. The V call is TRBV10-1, the J call TRBJ2-5, with TRBD2 identical over 14 bases. The TCR originated in a man aged 40-75 years with stage I lung adenocarcinoma. The CDR3 spells CASGPGLAGDQETQYF. CDR3 in DNA: TGCGCCAGCGGACCGGGACTAGCGGGAGACCAAGAGACCCAGTACTTC.